The rows below give T cell receptor beta chains drawn from one sample of a study of T-cell reconstitution after alpha-beta-depleted transplantation in children. TCRdb reprocessed the PCR reads with MiXCR, giving one entry per CDR3 protein. The sample holds about 70,000 distinct CDR3 sequences, 11% seen once. The material sequenced was PBMCs, taken before TCRalphabeta/CD19-depleted stem cell transplant. The receptor source for this set is a boy under 18 with acute myeloid leukemia, due to receive a stem cell transplant. CDR3s include the opening cysteine and the closing phenylalanine or tryptophan. D genes are given only for firm matches. Clone size is given for some rows only: seen once, a few or many times, or a class if the clone is expanded.

>-|TRBV21-1|many
CASSKQAGGNNEQFF
>TRBD2|TRBV9|many
CASSVGLAGGWGNEQFF
>TRBD2|TRBV20-1|many
CSAIGLAGVSYNEQFF
>-|TRBV7-9|many
CASRQTDTQYF
>-|TRBV2|few
CATKGASGNTIYF
>-|TRBV12-3/TRBV12-4|many
CASSLTNQQETQYF
>-|TRBV10-3|many
CAISATDPELRETQYF
>-|TRBV4-1|-
CASSQDGGRHYGYTF
>-|TRBV11-2|many
CASSQTPAGTDTQYF
>-|TRBV12-3/TRBV12-4|many
CASSSGWVGNEQFF
>-|TRBV7-9|few
CASSPQTGAGANVLTF
>-|TRBV6-5|many
CASGFQANEQFF
>-|TRBV7-3|many
CASSLGQYTDTQYF
>-|TRBV3-1|many
CASSQGRVLNEQFF
>TRBD2|TRBV7-6|-
CASSHGLAGVTNNEQFF
>-|TRBV7-9|many
CASSLARGGLEAFF
>-|TRBV28|many
CASSLYQATHLYGYTF
>TRBD1|TRBV20-1|many
CSARDILRGGPQSSYNEQFF
>-|TRBV12-3/TRBV12-4|many
CASRRRVTNEKLFF
>-|TRBV7-2|many
CASSSSGPYGYTF
>-|TRBV20-1|many
CSARRVSGTGYEQYF
>-|TRBV7-2|many
CASSVGVGEDEQYF
>-|TRBV7-2|many
CASSFGGTGEAFF
>-|TRBV9|many
CASSSRGDGYTF
>TRBD2|TRBV7-2|-
CASSLGTSGGAGAQYF
>-|TRBV27|many
CASSFSRSLGAEAFF
>-|TRBV7-2|many
CASSPGVPRHEQYF
>TRBD2|TRBV11-2|-
CASSFRPAGGRLGTQYF
>-|TRBV9|many
CASSVGSRANQPQHF
>-|TRBV7-9|many
CASSLVEGDGYTF
>-|TRBV5-8|-
CASSLKGLALGFEQFF
>-|TRBV6-2/TRBV6-3|many
CASSFRTGNTEAFF
>-|TRBV7-8|-
CASSSGLLTSGANVLTF
>TRBD1|TRBV6-5|many
CASRGTGGNSPLHF
>TRBD1|TRBV20-1|many
CSAGGQGRNEQFF
>-|TRBV27|many
CASSLAGPSTEAFF
>TRBD2|TRBV19|many
CASSGLAGENTGELFF
>-|TRBV18|many
CASSPLKVRLGSPLHF
>-|TRBV7-9|many
CASSLTGRGDTEAFF
>TRBD1|TRBV5-1|many
CASSSPGTGVYNEQFF
>-|TRBV20-1|many
CSARDIQSGRNEQYF
>TRBD2|TRBV3-1|-
CTSRYRAGVVNNRDTQYF
>-|TRBV30|few
CAWSEQNPNYGYTF
>TRBD2|TRBV7-9|many
CASSPRASGRPYEQYF
>TRBD2|TRBV20-1|many
CSAAQSGGAGETQYF
>-|TRBV27|many
CASSLLSPEILKNEQFF
>TRBD2|TRBV10-3|once
CATWTSRGNEQFF
>-|TRBV6-5|many
CASSYSVPQPRYEQYF
>-|TRBV29-1|few
CSVYPHSRNTEAFF